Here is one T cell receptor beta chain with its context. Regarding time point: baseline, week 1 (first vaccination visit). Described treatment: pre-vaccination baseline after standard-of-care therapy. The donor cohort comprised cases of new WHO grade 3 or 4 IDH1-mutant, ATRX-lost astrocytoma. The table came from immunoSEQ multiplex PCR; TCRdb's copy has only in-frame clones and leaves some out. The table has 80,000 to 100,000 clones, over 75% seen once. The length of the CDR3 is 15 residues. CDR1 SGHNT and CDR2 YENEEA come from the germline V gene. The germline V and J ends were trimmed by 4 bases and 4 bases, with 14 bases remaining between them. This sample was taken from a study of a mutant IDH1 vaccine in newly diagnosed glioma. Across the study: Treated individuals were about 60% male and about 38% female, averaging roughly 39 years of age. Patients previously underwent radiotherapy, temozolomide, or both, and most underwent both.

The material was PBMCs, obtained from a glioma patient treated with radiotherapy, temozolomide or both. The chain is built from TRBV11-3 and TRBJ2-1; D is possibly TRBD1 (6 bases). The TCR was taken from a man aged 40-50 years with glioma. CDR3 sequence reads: CASSYDRDTYNEQFF. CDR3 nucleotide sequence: TGTGCCAGCAGCTACGACCGGGACACTTACAATGAGCAGTTCTTC.